This T cell receptor (beta chain) was sequenced during a study of molecular identifiers for immune sequencing clone quantification. The CDR3 contains 15 residues. The junction had 13 bases not matched to a gene; V was cut back by 5 bases and J by 3 bases. Germline V gene sequence: CDR1 DFQATT, CDR2 SNEGSKA (reference sequence). TCRdb recomputed calls from the PCR reads with MiXCR, one row per CDR3 protein. The data contain approximately 590,000 distinct CDR3 sequences, around 25% of them singletons. The clonotype comes from a human donor in good health. Some libraries in this study had Jurkat cell RNA spiked in. The J gene is TRBJ2-7, the V gene TRBV20-1; 7 bases match TRBD2. Material: naive CD8+ T cells from blood, with Jurkat cell RNA spiked in. Indicated subset: FACS-sorted CD8+CD4-CCR7+CD45RA+ naive T cells. In DNA, the CDR3 is TGCAGTGCTTCCCCGAGGGCCCCGGGGGGCTACGAGCAGTACTTC. It yields the protein CSASPRAPGGYEQYF.